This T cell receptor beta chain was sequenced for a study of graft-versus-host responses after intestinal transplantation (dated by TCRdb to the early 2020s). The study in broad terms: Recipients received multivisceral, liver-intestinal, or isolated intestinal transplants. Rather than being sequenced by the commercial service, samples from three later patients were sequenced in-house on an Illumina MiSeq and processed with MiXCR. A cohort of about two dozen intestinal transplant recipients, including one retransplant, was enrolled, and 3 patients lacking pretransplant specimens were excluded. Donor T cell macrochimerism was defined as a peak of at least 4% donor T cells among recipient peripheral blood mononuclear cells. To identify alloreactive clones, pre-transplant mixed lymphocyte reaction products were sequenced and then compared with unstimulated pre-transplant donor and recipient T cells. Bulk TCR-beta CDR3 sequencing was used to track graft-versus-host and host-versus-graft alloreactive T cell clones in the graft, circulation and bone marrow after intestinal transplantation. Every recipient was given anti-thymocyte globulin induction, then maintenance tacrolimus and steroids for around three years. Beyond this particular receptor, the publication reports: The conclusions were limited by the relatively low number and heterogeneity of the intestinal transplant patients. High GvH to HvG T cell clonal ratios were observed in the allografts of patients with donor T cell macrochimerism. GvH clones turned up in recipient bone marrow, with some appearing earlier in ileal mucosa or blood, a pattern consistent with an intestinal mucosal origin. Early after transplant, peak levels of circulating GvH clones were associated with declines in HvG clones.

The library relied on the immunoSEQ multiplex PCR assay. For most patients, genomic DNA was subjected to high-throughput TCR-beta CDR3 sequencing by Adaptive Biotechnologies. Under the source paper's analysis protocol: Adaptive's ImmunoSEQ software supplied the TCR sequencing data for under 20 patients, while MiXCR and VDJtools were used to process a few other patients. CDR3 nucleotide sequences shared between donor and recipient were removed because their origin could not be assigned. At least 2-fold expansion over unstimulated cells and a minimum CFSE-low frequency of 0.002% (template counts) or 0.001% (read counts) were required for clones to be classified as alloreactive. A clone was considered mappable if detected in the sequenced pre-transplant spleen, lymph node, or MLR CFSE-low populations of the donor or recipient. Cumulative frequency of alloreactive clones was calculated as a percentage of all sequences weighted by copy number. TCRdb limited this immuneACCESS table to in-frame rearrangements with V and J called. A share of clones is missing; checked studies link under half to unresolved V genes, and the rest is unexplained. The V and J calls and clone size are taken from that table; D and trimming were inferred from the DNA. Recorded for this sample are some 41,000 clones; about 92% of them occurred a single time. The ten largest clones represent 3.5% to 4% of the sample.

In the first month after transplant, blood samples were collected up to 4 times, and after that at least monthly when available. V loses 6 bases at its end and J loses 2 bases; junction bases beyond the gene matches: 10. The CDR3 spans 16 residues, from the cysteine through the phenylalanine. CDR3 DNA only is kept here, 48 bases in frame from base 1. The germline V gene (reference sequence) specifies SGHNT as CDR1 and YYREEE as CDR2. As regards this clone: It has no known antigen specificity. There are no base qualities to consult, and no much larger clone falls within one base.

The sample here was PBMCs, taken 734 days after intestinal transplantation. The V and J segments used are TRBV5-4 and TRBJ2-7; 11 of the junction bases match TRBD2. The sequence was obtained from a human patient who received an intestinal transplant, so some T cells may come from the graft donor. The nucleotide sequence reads TGTGCCAGCAAGAGGCTAGCGGGGGGTAATACCTACGAGCAGTACTTC. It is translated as CASKRLAGGNTYEQYF.